This T cell receptor beta chain originates from a study of long-term antiretroviral therapy in people with HIV. Survey-level immunoSEQ v3.0 assays were run. Clones were read by immunoSEQ multiplex PCR, and TCRdb kept only the in-frame ones, dropping some. Among approximately 27,000 clones listed, approximately 90% were seen once. Germline V lookup: CDR1 LNHDA, CDR2 SQIVND (reference sequence). V lost 5 bases and J lost 4, with 5 bases in between. The CDR3 runs to 11 residues. This chain uses TRBV19 with TRBJ1-1; no clear D gene. Material: unsorted PBMCs, obtained 5 to 5.5 years after starting antiretroviral therapy. The source of this sequence is a middle-aged woman with HIV. This CDR3 reads CASSYSTEAFF. DNA for the CDR3: TGTGCCAGTAGTTACAGCACTGAAGCTTTCTTT.